This T cell receptor (beta chain) was obtained from a study of T cells in Graves' hyperthyroidism and ophthalmopathy. TCR beta CDR3 region amplification was performed from RNA transcripts. HTBI primers were employed in a first-round RT-PCR of the TCR CDR3. TCRdb reanalysed the multiplex PCR reads using MiXCR and keeps one entry per CDR3 protein. The sample includes about 380,000 distinct CDR3 sequences, roughly 20% of them seen just once. Note on this clonotype: What it recognizes is unknown.

The PBMCs studied were ones that came from roughly 11 ml fresh peripheral blood. Study-wide results and caveats: The majority of expanded thyroid clonotypes above 0.001 also appeared in blood. Stable hyperthyroidism was separated from ophthalmopathy by a model based on 13 V-J features.

Trimming pared 2 bases from V and 4 bases from J, leaving 21 bases between. Germline V gives CDR1 SGHAT, CDR2 FQNNGV. The CDR3 runs to 17 residues. Sequences were obtained from blood. The receptor was isolated from a man aged 18 to 29 with Graves' ophthalmopathy. The J gene is TRBJ2-7, the V gene TRBV11-2, with D tentatively TRBD1 or TRBD2 (5 bases each). CDR3 DNA: TGTGCCAGCAGCTTACTTAGGAGGAGCGCTGGGACGTACGAGCAGTACTTC. It codes for CASSLLRRSAGTYEQYF.